This entry features one T cell receptor beta chain sequence. As processed by the authors: Amplification with reference gene primers provided the estimates of nucleated cell counts. The protocol was immunoSEQ multiplex PCR, while the TCRdb copy is restricted to in-frame clones and leaves out a portion. That table furnishes V, J and clone size, whereas the DNA furnished D and trimming. The sample holds some 62,000 clones, less than 80% seen once. Germline trimming cut 6 bases from V and 3 bases from J; bases unmatched to any gene: 10. The CDR3 sequence is 15 residues long. Germline CDR1 MNHNY, CDR2 SVGAGI (reference sequence). The sample belongs to a study of blood T cell repertoires in COVID-19. Study-wide background: Sources were T cells, B-cell-depleted T cells, or PBMCs; the material itself was cDNA or gDNA.

This sequence was found in a man in his fifties or sixties with acute or convalescent COVID-19. Sequenced: peripheral blood. The chain couples TRBV6-6 to TRBJ1-2; 7 bases are a match to TRBD1. The DNA of the CDR3 is TGTGCCAGCAGCCAAACAGGGGTTGTTCACTATGGCTACACCTTC. Protein: CASSQTGVVHYGYTF.